These 14 T cell receptor beta chains were all obtained from the same sample, sequenced in a study of control samples from healthy donors and cancer patients. Clones were sequenced by immunoSEQ multiplex PCR, and TCRdb holds only the in-frame ones, with some missing. The sample records 180,000 or so clones, around 92% being singletons. What was sequenced was blood. These receptors originate from a woman aged 25 to 39 in good health.

The CDR3 sequence: CASSLVALAGTHNEQFF. CDR3 DNA sequence: TGTGCCAGCAGCTTGGTGGCTCTAGCGGGAACACACAATGAGCAGTTCTTC. The chain combines TRBV5-4 with TRBJ2-1; 9 bases line up with TRBD2. V shed 0 bases, J shed 5 bases, and the junction held 9 bases outside the gene matches. Germline-derived CDR1 and CDR2 are SGHNT and YYREEE (reference sequence). The CDR3 has 17 residues.

The DNA of the CDR3 is TGTGCCAGCAGCTTAGCGGGGATTGAAGCTTTCTTT. It yields the protein CASSLAGIEAFF. The V gene is TRBV7-9, the J gene TRBJ1-1; D is uncertain. Trimming pared 0 bases from V and 7 bases from J, leaving 6 bases between. This CDR3 comprises 12 residues. Germline V lookup: CDR1 SEHNR, CDR2 FQNEAQ (reference sequence). Drawing the rest from reference TRBV7-9 and TRBJ1-1, the complete variable domain is DTGVSQNPRHKITKRGQNVTFRCDPISEHNRLYWYRQTLGQGPEFLTYFQNEAQLEKSRLLSDRFSAERPKGSFSTLEIQRTEQGDSAMYLCASSLAGIEAFFGQGTRLTVV.

V is TRBV6-2 or TRBV6-3 and J is TRBJ2-7; D might be TRBD1 (6 bases). The CDR3 totals 13 residues. Germline CDR1 and CDR2: MNHEY and SVGEGT. Between the trimmed V and J ends, which lost 0 bases and 5 bases, there was a span of 8 bases. The CDR3 spells CASSYSRGNEQYF. The CDR3 DNA reads TGTGCCAGCAGTTACTCCAGGGGCAACGAGCAGTACTTC.

The chain is built from TRBV27 and TRBJ1-6, with unresolved D. Trimming removed 7 bases at V and 5 bases at J, with 12 bases between. This CDR3 has 14 amino acids. Germline CDR1 reads MNHEY; CDR2 reads SMNVEV (reference sequence). CDR3 nucleotides: TGTGCCAGCACGTCATCCACCAATAATTCACCCCTCCACTTT. Its translation is CASTSSTNNSPLHF.

V gene TRBV13 combines with J gene TRBJ2-2; D is tentatively TRBD1 or TRBD2 (6 bases each). Germline CDR1 is PRHDT and CDR2 is FYEKMQ (reference sequence). CDR3 length equals 15 residues. The V end lost 0 bases, the J end lost 4 bases, and 9 bases lay between the germline ends. CDR3: CASSLGPGATGELFF. DNA of the CDR3: TGTGCCAGCAGCTTAGGCCCGGGGGCCACCGGGGAGCTGTTTTTT.

V usage is TRBV19 and J usage is TRBJ1-3; D not resolved. The CDR3 is 14 residues long. The ends were cut back, 7 bases at V and 0 bases at J, with 10 bases in the middle. CDR1 and CDR2 (germline): LNHDA, SQIVND (reference sequence). The CDR3 spells CASTSTDSGNTIYF. CDR3 in DNA: TGTGCCAGTACCTCCACCGACTCTGGAAACACCATATATTTT. The full variable domain, in which reference TRBV19 and TRBJ1-3 provide the parts outside the CDR3, is DGGITQSPKYLFRKEGQNVTLSCEQNLNHDAMYWYRQDPGQGLRLIYYSQIVNDFQKGDIAEGYSVSREKKESFPLTVTSAQKNPTAFYLCASTSTDSGNTIYFGEGSWLTVV.

The rearrangement links TRBV24-1 to TRBJ2-2; 7 nucleotides match TRBD1. Germline V gene lookup returns CDR1 KGHDR and CDR2 SFDVKD. V lost 4 bases to trimming and J lost 0 bases; unmatched junction nucleotides: 4. CDR3 length: 16 residues. Here the CDR3 reads CATSDPGTANTGELFF. CDR3 DNA sequence: TGTGCCACCAGTGACCCCGGGACAGCGAACACCGGGGAGCTGTTTTTT.

DNA for the CDR3: TGTGCCAGCAGGTCTGGAAACACCATATATTTT. Amino acid sequence: CASRSGNTIYF. J is TRBJ1-3 and V is TRBV28; D is undetermined. Between the trimmed V and J ends, which lost 6 bases and 1 base, there was a span of 1 base. CDR1 and CDR2 (germline): MDHEN, SYDVKM. This CDR3 contains 11 residues.

The chain uses TRBV6-5 and TRBJ2-5; maybe TRBD2 (5 bases). Trimming cost V 8 bases and J 5 bases, with 9 bases left between them. CDR3 size: 11 residues. CDR1 MNHEY and CDR2 SVGAGI come from the germline V gene. The CDR3 loop reads CASGGRETQYF. CDR3 in DNA: TGTGCCAGCGGAGGCAGGGAGACCCAGTACTTC.

The chain uses TRBV18 and TRBJ1-2, with D maybe TRBD1 (5 bases). The ends were cut back, 3 bases at V and 8 bases at J, with 13 bases in the middle. Germline CDR1 and CDR2: KGHSH and LQKENI. The CDR3 contains 13 residues. CDR3 amino acids: CASSPGPERGYTF. In nucleotides, the CDR3 is TGTGCCAGCTCACCGGGACCGGAGAGGGGCTACACCTTC.

This clone was seen more than once but under ten times. V is TRBV27 and J is TRBJ2-7; the match to TRBD2 covers 11 bases. The V and J ends lost 5 bases and 3 bases, in that order; junction bases with no gene match: 6. Germline V gives CDR1 MNHEY, CDR2 SMNVEV (reference sequence). The CDR3 is 15 amino acids. CDR3 nucleotide sequence: TGTGCCAGCAGTCCATCGACTAGCGGGAACTACGAGCAGTACTTC. Translated, it gives CASSPSTSGNYEQYF.

The genes are TRBV18 and TRBJ1-2, with 7 bases that match TRBD1. The CDR3 sequence is 14 residues long. The germline V gene has CDR1 KGHSH and CDR2 LQKENI. V was clipped by 2 bases and J by 8 bases; unmatched bases: 8. CDR3 loop: CASSPGGGFGGYTF. The CDR3 DNA reads TGTGCCAGCTCACCAGGAGGGGGCTTCGGAGGCTACACCTTC.

V usage is TRBV30 and J usage is TRBJ2-5; 7 bases are a match to TRBD1. J lost 1 base, V lost 1 base, and 3 bases had no gene match. The CDR3 runs 14 residues. CDR1 and CDR2 (germline): GTSNPN, SVGIG (reference sequence). CDR3 amino acids: CAWSGQGAQETQYF. Written as DNA, the CDR3 is TGTGCCTGGAGTGGACAGGGAGCCCAAGAGACCCAGTACTTC.

CDR3 sequence (DNA): TGTGCCAGTAGTTCCGGACACCCCAACACTGAAGCTTTCTTT. Translated: CASSSGHPNTEAFF. This chain connects TRBV19 to TRBJ1-1; D might be TRBD1 (5 bases). CDR1 LNHDA and CDR2 SQIVND come from the germline V gene (reference sequence). This CDR3 is built from 14 residues. V was pared by 5 bases and J by 2 bases, with 12 bases between. Full variable domain (remainder filled in from reference TRBV19 and TRBJ1-1): DGGITQSPKYLFRKEGQNVTLSCEQNLNHDAMYWYRQDPGQGLRLIYYSQIVNDFQKGDIAEGYSVSREKKESFPLTVTSAQKNPTAFYLCASSSGHPNTEAFFGQGTRLTVV.